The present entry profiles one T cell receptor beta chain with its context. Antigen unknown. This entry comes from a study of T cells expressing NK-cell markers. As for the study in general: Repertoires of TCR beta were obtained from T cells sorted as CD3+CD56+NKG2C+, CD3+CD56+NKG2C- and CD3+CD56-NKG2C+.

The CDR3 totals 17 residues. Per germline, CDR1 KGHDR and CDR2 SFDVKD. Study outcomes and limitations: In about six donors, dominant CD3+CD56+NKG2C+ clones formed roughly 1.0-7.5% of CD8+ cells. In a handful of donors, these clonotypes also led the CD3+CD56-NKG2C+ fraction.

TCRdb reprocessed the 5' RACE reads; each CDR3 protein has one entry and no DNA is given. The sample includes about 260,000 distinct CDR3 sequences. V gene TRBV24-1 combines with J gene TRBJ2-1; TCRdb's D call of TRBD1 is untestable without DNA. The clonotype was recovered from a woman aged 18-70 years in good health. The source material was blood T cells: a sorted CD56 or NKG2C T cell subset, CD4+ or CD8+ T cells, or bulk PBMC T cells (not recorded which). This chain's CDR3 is CATSDTTGTGELGEQFF.